The 2 T cell receptor beta chains given below trace back to one sample, sequenced in a study of cytomegalovirus exposure and HLA in healthy donors. Researchers ran the PCR with 60 Vbeta and 13 Jbeta primers. Assay used: immunoSEQ multiplex PCR; TCRdb lists only in-frame clones, some missing. In total, the table holds 95,000 to 150,000 clones. The sample comprised PBMCs. All receptors come from a man aged 30 to 39 in good health and CMV-seronegative.

V gene TRBV11-1 combines with J gene TRBJ2-5; D possibly corresponds to TRBD2 (5 bases). Trimming removed 4 bases from V and 11 bases from J, with 20 bases in between. The CDR3 loop spans 14 amino acids. Germline CDR1 is SGHAT and CDR2 is FQDESV (reference sequence). The CDR3 loop reads CASSYRGDFTEQYF. The CDR3 DNA is TGTGCCAGCAGCTACCGGGGAGACTTTACGGAGCAGTACTTC.

The gene calls are TRBV5-1 and TRBJ2-7; TRBD2 aligns across 7 bases. The CDR3 has 16 amino acids. CDR1 and CDR2 (germline): SGHRS, YFSETQ. The ends lost 2 bases at V and 5 bases at J; junction bases unmatched: 13. CDR3 in DNA: TGCGCCAGCAGCTTAACCGGGACCTTTGGGAGGGACGAGCAGTACTTC. It encodes CASSLTGTFGRDEQYF.